Presented here are 18 T cell receptor beta chains from one specimen sequenced in a study of shared clonotypes between healthy human individuals. Method: immunoSEQ multiplex PCR; TCRdb's copy keeps in-frame clones and lacks some. The data show approximately 2.5 million clones, with over 85% seen just once and approximately 0.37% held by the top ten. Source material: naive CD4+ T cells from PBMCs. Sample subset: CD45RA+ positively selected. These receptors were collected from a man between 18 and 35 years old in good health. Some clones in this sample may be carry-over from other donors' samples.

CDR3 bases: TGCGCCAGCAGAACATATACTGGACAGGGGGTGGGCGAGCAGTACTTC. Its protein product is CASRTYTGQGVGEQYF. The V call is TRBV5-1, the J call TRBJ2-7; 10 positions agree with TRBD1. The CDR3 runs 16 residues. V lost 5 bases and J lost 6; bases outside the gene matches: 14. Germline values: CDR1 SGHRS, CDR2 YFSETQ.

The chain links TRBV29-1 to TRBJ1-4, with D perhaps TRBD1 (5 bases). The CDR3 spans 13 residues. CDR1 is SQVTM, CDR2 ANQGSEA, per germline. CDR3 nucleotides: TGCAGTGGAGGCGGGGGGGAACGAGAAAAACTGTTTTTT. Encoded protein: CSGGGGEREKLFF.

This chain links TRBV28 with TRBJ1-5, with no clear D. The CDR3 runs to 15 residues. Per the germline V gene, CDR1 is MDHEN and CDR2 is SYDVKM. Trimming left V 7 bases short and J 0 bases short, with 13 bases between. CDR3 coding DNA: TGTGCCAGCACTTTCCCCAGCAATAGCAATCAGCCCCAGCATTTT. Protein sequence: CASTFPSNSNQPQHF.

V is TRBV7-9 and J is TRBJ1-3, with D perhaps matching TRBD1 (5 bases). The CDR3 contains 18 residues. CDR1 and CDR2 (germline): SEHNR, FQNEAQ (reference sequence). V lost 1 base to trimming and J lost 1 base, with 17 bases between them. The CDR3 loop is CASSLGFLTAISGNTIYF. The DNA of the CDR3 is TGTGCCAGCAGCTTAGGATTCCTGACAGCGATATCTGGAAACACCATATATTTT.

The J gene is TRBJ1-6, the V gene TRBV4-3; maybe TRBD1 (5 bases). CDR1 LGHNA and CDR2 YSLEER come from the germline V gene. This CDR3 has 14 residues. Trimming left V 5 bases short and J 8 bases short, with 13 bases between. This chain's CDR3 is CASSTRWGDSPLHF. As DNA, the CDR3 is TGCGCCAGCAGCACTCGGTGGGGGGATTCACCCCTCCACTTT.

With respect to this clone: Other DNA sequences from this sample encode an identical CDR3 as well. The chain is built from TRBV18 and TRBJ2-5; D unclear. CDR1 is KGHSH, CDR2 LQKENI, per germline. The CDR3 length is 13 residues. V was clipped by 3 bases and J by 0 bases, with 5 bases between them. As DNA, the CDR3 is TGTGCCAGCTCACCTGGGAACCAAGAGACCCAGTACTTC. As protein: CASSPGNQETQYF.

This rearrangement joins TRBV19 to TRBJ2-7, with a possible D match to TRBD2 (5 bases). Trimming left V 5 bases short and J 3 bases short, with 5 bases between. The V gene's germline CDR1 is LNHDA and CDR2 SQIVND (reference sequence). This CDR3 has 11 residues. Here the CDR3 reads CASSDYYEQYF. The CDR3 DNA reads as TGTGCCAGTAGTGACTACTACGAGCAGTACTTC.

The chain uses TRBV4-3 and TRBJ2-1, with TRBD2 matching over 8 bases. J lost 10 bases, V lost 1 base, and 18 bases had no gene match. Germline-derived CDR1 and CDR2 are LGHNA and YSLEER. The CDR3 is 18 amino acids. CDR3 DNA sequence: TGCGCCAGCAGCCAAGTCCCCCGGGGACTAGGGCAACGTCGGGAGCAGTTCTTC. Amino acids: CASSQVPRGLGQRREQFF.

The chain carries TRBV11-1 and TRBJ1-4, with no clear D. CDR1 and CDR2 (germline): SGHAT, FQDESV (reference sequence). The CDR3 runs to 13 residues. Trimming left V 5 bases short and J 5 bases short, with 9 bases between. DNA of the CDR3: TGTGCCAGCAGCCGGAGTCTCAATGAAAAACTGTTTTTT. Translation gives CASSRSLNEKLFF.

CDR3: CASSQIIAGVSDTQYF. As DNA, the CDR3 is TGTGCCAGCAGTCAGATAATAGCGGGAGTCTCCGATACGCAGTATTTT. The V call is TRBV7-2, the J call TRBJ2-3, with 9 bases identical to TRBD2. CDR3 size: 16 residues. V gave up 6 bases and J gave up 6 bases; unmatched junction bases: 13. Per the germline V gene, CDR1 is SGHTA and CDR2 is FQGNSA.

The CDR3 DNA follows: TGCGCCAGCAGCTTAAGGGTGGCGGGCACCGGGGAGCTGTTTTTT. This codes for CASSLRVAGTGELFF. The chain links TRBV5-1 to TRBJ2-2, with TRBD2 as a possible D gene (5 bases). Trimming pared 2 bases from V and 4 bases from J, leaving 12 bases between. This CDR3 spans 15 amino acids. Germline V gene lookup returns CDR1 SGHRS and CDR2 YFSETQ.

This clone has more than one count but fewer than ten. This chain connects TRBV5-4 to TRBJ2-7; D gene uncertain. Germline lookup yields CDR1 SGHNT and CDR2 YYREEE (reference sequence). The CDR3 totals 14 residues. Trimming took 4 bases from V and 5 from J, leaving 16 bases between them. The CDR3 DNA reads TGTGCCAGCAGCCCTCAAGCGACGCTTGACGAGCAGTACTTC. It translates to CASSPQATLDEQYF.

The V call is TRBV28, the J call TRBJ2-7; possible D gene TRBD1, 7 bases. Deletions cut 6 bases from V and 2 bases from J, with 14 bases between. CDR3 length: 14 amino acids. Germline V gene data show CDR1 as MDHEN and CDR2 as SYDVKM. The CDR3 sequence: CASSPRDRPYEQYF. CDR3 DNA sequence: TGTGCCAGCAGCCCGCGGGACAGACCCTACGAGCAGTACTTC.

The CDR3 nucleotides read TGTGCCAGCAGTCCGCCCCGCTGGGGGCAGGGTGGCTACACCTTC. Encoded protein: CASSPPRWGQGGYTF. V gene TRBV28 combines with J gene TRBJ1-2; D might be TRBD1 (6 bases). The germline V gene has CDR1 MDHEN and CDR2 SYDVKM. Trimming removed 5 bases at V and 7 bases at J, with 20 bases between. CDR3 length equals 15 residues.

The chain has TRBV29-1 and TRBJ1-5; D call uncertain. The germline V gene encodes CDR1 SQVTM and CDR2 ANQGSEA. The CDR3 has 13 residues. Deletions cut 1 base from V and 0 bases from J, with 4 bases between. CDR3 nucleotide sequence: TGCAGCGTTGAAGGGGATAGCAATCAGCCCCAGCATTTT. It encodes CSVEGDSNQPQHF.

The gene calls are TRBV10-1 and TRBJ2-2; D possibly matches TRBD1 or TRBD2 (7 bases each). Germline V gene sequence: CDR1 WNHNN, CDR2 SYGVQD (reference sequence). V lost 6 bases, J lost 5 bases, and 19 bases lay in between. The CDR3 consists of 16 residues. CDR3: CASSRGGGGTTGELFF. CDR3 DNA: TGCGCCAGCAGCCGAGGGGGCGGGGGAACGACCGGGGAGCTGTTTTTT.

Worth noting for this clone: Other DNA variants within this sample encode the same CDR3. The rearrangement joins TRBV2 to TRBJ2-2; no firm D call. Germline CDR1 reads SNHLY; CDR2 reads FYNNEI. V lost 6 bases and J lost 2, with 4 bases in between. The length of the CDR3 is 12 residues. DNA for the CDR3: TGTGCCAGCAGCAGAAACACCGGGGAGCTGTTTTTT. This encodes CASSRNTGELFF.

This chain connects TRBV9 to TRBJ2-1; TRBD2 matches at 9 bases. The CDR3 length is 16 residues. Germline V gene data show CDR1 as SGDLS and CDR2 as YYNGEE. With V trimmed by 3 bases and J by 5 bases, 9 bases remained unmatched. DNA of the CDR3: TGTGCCAGCAGCGGCGGGCTGACTAGCGGCAACAATGAGCAGTTCTTC. This translates into CASSGGLTSGNNEQFF.